The 31 T cell receptor beta chains presented below share a single source sample, sequenced in a study of response to subunit inactivated influenza vaccine. One entry per CDR3 protein results from TCRdb running MiXCR on the RT-PCR reads. Of 450,000 to 550,000 distinct CDR3 sequences detected, roughly 25% appear once; the ten largest clones hold under 2.5%. This sample comprised CD4+ T cells sorted from PBMCs, obtained less than 6 days after vaccination. These receptors all stem from a man aged 45-60 years who received an inactivated influenza vaccine.

The V call is TRBV4-2, the J call TRBJ1-2; 9 bases map to TRBD1. With V trimmed by 3 bases and J by 3 bases, 11 bases remained unmatched. This CDR3 has 17 amino acids. Germline V lookup: CDR1 LGHNA, CDR2 YNFKEQ. The CDR3 sequence: CASSQGPPWDRDYGYTF. CDR3 in DNA: TGTGCCAGCAGCCAGGGCCCCCCTTGGGACAGGGACTATGGCTACACCTTC.

V gene TRBV4-3 combines with J gene TRBJ1-2; D remains ambiguous. V lost 1 base, J lost 2 bases, and 14 bases lay in between. The CDR3 covers 16 residues. Germline CDR1 is LGHNA and CDR2 is YSLEER. CDR3 loop: CASSQGGGVGNYGYTF. In DNA, the CDR3 is TGCGCCAGCAGCCAAGGGGGTGGGGTAGGAAACTATGGCTACACCTTC.

The rearrangement joins TRBV4-2 to TRBJ2-3; D is possibly TRBD2 (5 bases). Per germline, CDR1 LGHNA and CDR2 YNFKEQ. Trimming removed 0 bases from V and 2 bases from J, with 12 bases in between. The CDR3 consists of 16 residues. This CDR3 reads CASSQDPGGYTDTQYF. CDR3 nucleotide sequence: TGTGCCAGCAGCCAAGATCCGGGCGGGTACACAGATACGCAGTATTTT.

The chain carries TRBV20-1 and TRBJ2-1; 10 nucleotides match TRBD2. The V and J ends lost 6 bases and 3 bases, in that order; junction bases with no gene match: 11. Germline values: CDR1 DFQATT, CDR2 SNEGSKA (reference sequence). There are 16 residues in the CDR3. The CDR3 coding sequence is TGCAGTGCGCGGACTAGCGGACCGATAATCTACAATGAGCAGTTCTTC. Translated, it gives CSARTSGPIIYNEQFF.

This clonotype has just a few counts. The V and J genes are TRBV30 and TRBJ2-7; D ambiguous. The CDR3 spans 12 residues. The germline CDR1 and CDR2 sequences are GTSNPN and SVGIG (reference sequence). V dropped 4 bases and J dropped 6 bases, with 13 bases sitting between them. The CDR3 DNA follows: TGTGCCTGGACCCGGTCACCTGGCGAGCAGTACTTC. Protein: CAWTRSPGEQYF.

The rearrangement joins TRBV6-2 or TRBV6-3 to TRBJ2-3, with D possibly matching TRBD1 (5 bases). Germline CDR1 and CDR2: MNHEY and SVGEGT. The CDR3 totals 15 residues. V was trimmed by 6 bases and J by 6 bases, leaving 19 bases between them. CDR3 amino acids: CASSWGRSRRDTQYF. Written as DNA, the CDR3 is TGTGCCAGCAGCTGGGGCCGGAGCCGCAGGGATACGCAGTATTTT.

This clonotype was found a few times. As DNA, the CDR3 is TGTGCCAGCAGCCCCGGTGTTGGGTTCTATGGCTACACCTTC. This codes for CASSPGVGFYGYTF. The V call is TRBV14, the J call TRBJ1-2; D ambiguous. CDR3 length: 14 residues. The V gene's germline CDR1 is SGHDN and CDR2 FVKESK. The V end lost 4 bases, the J end lost 4 bases, and 13 bases lay between the germline ends.

In this sample, this clonotype turned up a few times. The chain recombines TRBV5-1 with TRBJ1-1; TRBD1 is a possible D gene (6 bases). CDR1 is SGHRS, CDR2 YFSETQ, per germline. CDR3 size: 14 residues. V shed 5 bases and J shed 2 bases, with 13 bases lying between them. The CDR3 region is CASRLTGYNTEAFF. For the CDR3, the DNA is TGCGCCAGCAGATTGACAGGCTACAACACTGAAGCTTTCTTT.

This clonotype was recorded a few times. The chain employs TRBV20-1 and TRBJ2-3; 8 bases align to TRBD2. Germline V CDR1 and CDR2: DFQATT, SNEGSKA (reference sequence). After removal of 4 bases from V and 7 bases from J, the junction contained 7 bases not matched to a gene. CDR3 length: 13 residues. The CDR3, as DNA: TGCAGTGCTAACCGCGGGGGGTCCTATACGCAGTATTTT. Its protein is CSANRGGSYTQYF.

This chain connects TRBV28 to TRBJ2-7, with 9 positions matching TRBD1. The V gene's germline CDR1 is MDHEN and CDR2 SYDVKM. V lost 8 bases, J lost 5 bases, and 7 bases stayed unmatched. The CDR3 spans 13 residues. In DNA, the CDR3 is TGTGCCAGCTGGGGGGACAGGGTCCACGAGCAGTACTTC. This encodes CASWGDRVHEQYF.

The rearrangement uses TRBV11-2 and TRBJ1-2; D is perhaps TRBD1 (5 bases). The length of the CDR3 is 15 residues. CDR1 is SGHAT and CDR2 is FQNNGV in the germline V gene. The V gene lost 4 bases and the J gene lost 4 bases, with 16 bases spanning the gap. The CDR3 region has the DNA TGTGCCAGCAGCTGGGACGGCGTAACCTTCTATGGCTACACCTTC. As protein: CASSWDGVTFYGYTF.

This clonotype turned up a few times. V gene TRBV18 combines with J gene TRBJ2-1; 8 bases line up with TRBD2. V lost 6 bases and J lost 9; bases outside the gene matches: 10. The CDR3 extends over 14 amino acids. The germline V gene encodes CDR1 KGHSH and CDR2 LQKENI. CDR3: CASSAGGSLSEQFF. The CDR3 region has the DNA TGTGCCAGCTCCGCGGGGGGATCGTTAAGTGAGCAGTTCTTC.

This clonotype has just a few counts. This chain joins TRBV12-3 or TRBV12-4 and TRBJ2-1, with 7 bases fitting TRBD2. The CDR3 extends over 11 amino acids. V was clipped by 6 bases and J by 12 bases; unmatched bases: 5. CDR3 in amino acids: CASSRGGVQFF. CDR3 bases: TGTGCCAGCAGCCGCGGGGGAGTGCAGTTCTTC.

This clonotype occurred many times. The chain uses TRBV29-1 and TRBJ2-7; possibly TRBD2 for D (5 bases). From germline, CDR1 is SQVTM and CDR2 ANQGSEA. The ends were cut back, 6 bases at V and 4 bases at J, with 13 bases in the middle. The CDR3 is 12 residues long. The DNA of the CDR3 is TGCAGCGTCGGCCCGGACTTTTACGAGCAGTACTTC. It encodes CSVGPDFYEQYF.

This clonotype was detected only a few times. The V call is TRBV20-1, the J call TRBJ2-7; D not certain. This CDR3 region has 13 residues. The V and J ends lost 4 bases and 0 bases respectively, with 10 bases between them. Germline CDR1 is DFQATT and CDR2 is SNEGSKA (reference sequence). The chain's CDR3 is CSAITQSSYEQYF. The CDR3 DNA reads as TGCAGTGCTATAACGCAGAGCTCCTACGAGCAGTACTTC.

This clonotype was seen more than once but under ten times. J is TRBJ2-3 and V is TRBV29-1; a weak D match, TRBD1 (6 bases). Trimming left V 2 bases short and J 0 bases short, with 12 bases between. CDR1 and CDR2 from the germline V gene are SQVTM and ANQGSEA. CDR3 length equals 15 residues. CDR3 residues: CSVERGQKSTDTQYF. The CDR3, as DNA: TGCAGCGTTGAAAGAGGACAGAAAAGCACAGATACGCAGTATTTT.

This clonotype came up many times. This chain connects TRBV15 to TRBJ1-5; D gene ambiguous. V was trimmed by 0 bases and J by 7 bases, leaving 7 bases between them. This CDR3 has 13 amino acids. Germline V gives CDR1 LNHNV, CDR2 YYDKDF (reference sequence). CDR3 loop: CATSREGRQPQHF. The CDR3 bases are TGTGCCACCAGCAGAGAGGGGAGGCAGCCCCAGCATTTT.

There are many counts of this clonotype. In DNA, the CDR3 is TGCGCCAGCAGCTTGTCCACGAACACCGGGGAGCTGTTTTTT. Translation: CASSLSTNTGELFF. This chain connects TRBV5-1 to TRBJ2-2; D call uncertain. This CDR3 has 14 residues. Deletions cut 1 base from V and 0 bases from J, with 4 bases between. The germline gives CDR1 SGHRS, CDR2 YFSETQ.

The chain uses TRBV6-1 and TRBJ2-1; 13 bases are shared with TRBD2. CDR3 length: 14 residues. Germline CDR1 MNHNS, CDR2 SASEGT. The V segment lost 6 bases and the J segment 7 bases; nucleotides outside the gene matches: 3. The DNA of the CDR3 is TGTGCCAGCAGCAAGACTAGCGGGGGGAATGAGCAGTTCTTC. It codes for CASSKTSGGNEQFF.

This clonotype was counted once. The V gene is TRBV19, the J gene TRBJ2-7, with D perhaps TRBD1 or TRBD2 (5 bases each). V lost 6 bases and J lost 2, with 14 bases in between. This CDR3 has 14 residues. From germline, CDR1 is LNHDA and CDR2 SQIVND (reference sequence). The CDR3 here is CASSLRDPTYEQYF. DNA for the CDR3: TGTGCCAGTAGCCTCCGGGACCCGACCTACGAGCAGTACTTC.

CDR3 in amino acids: CASSSGPGQSYNEQFF. Here the CDR3 DNA reads TGTGCCAGCAGCTCGGGACCGGGACAGAGCTACAATGAGCAGTTCTTC. V usage is TRBV7-6 and J usage is TRBJ2-1, with 7 positions matching TRBD1. Germline CDR1 is SGHVS and CDR2 is FNYEAQ. V lost 4 bases to trimming and J lost 3 bases; unmatched junction nucleotides: 9. The CDR3 covers 16 residues.

The chain combines TRBV5-5 with TRBJ1-4, with D maybe TRBD1 (6 bases). V lost 0 bases and J 0 bases, leaving 12 bases between the germline ends. The CDR3 runs 17 residues. Germline loops: CDR1 SGHKS, CDR2 YYEKEE (reference sequence). The CDR3 loop is CASSLDAGAATNEKLFF. The CDR3 nucleotides are TGTGCCAGCAGCTTGGACGCAGGGGCCGCAACTAATGAAAAACTGTTTTTT.

This clonotype appeared a few times. V gene TRBV7-2 combines with J gene TRBJ2-5, with a weak D call TRBD1 (5 bases). Trimming left V 5 bases short and J 4 bases short, with 11 bases between. Looked up from germline, CDR1 is SGHTA and CDR2 is FQGNSA. The CDR3 contains 13 residues. The CDR3 bases are TGTGCCAGCAGCGCAGGAAGGGGAGAGACCCAGTACTTC. Amino acids: CASSAGRGETQYF.

This clonotype has more than one count but fewer than ten. This CDR3 reads CSVTGRAYNEQFF. The CDR3 coding sequence is TGCAGCGTGACCGGGCGTGCCTACAATGAGCAGTTCTTC. This chain connects TRBV29-1 to TRBJ2-1, with D hard to call. The germline V and J ends were trimmed by 6 bases and 2 bases, with 11 bases remaining between them. The CDR3 is 13 residues long. Germline values: CDR1 SQVTM, CDR2 ANQGSEA.

This clonotype was observed a handful of times. The gene calls are TRBV5-1 and TRBJ2-5; a weak D match, TRBD1 (6 bases). Trimming took 0 bases from V and 2 from J, leaving 11 bases between them. This CDR3 region has 15 residues. CDR1 SGHRS and CDR2 YFSETQ come from the germline V gene. CDR3 region: CASSLGAGVQETQYF. The CDR3 coding sequence is TGCGCCAGCAGCTTGGGTGCAGGGGTACAAGAGACCCAGTACTTC.

This clonotype came up a few times. The chain combines TRBV10-3 with TRBJ1-1, with 8 bases identical to TRBD1. The CDR3 is made up of 13 amino acids. J gave up 3 bases and V 6 bases, and 3 bases lay outside the gene matches. In germline, CDR1 is ENHRY, CDR2 SYGVKD. DNA of the CDR3: TGTGCCATCAGGATGGACAGGGACACTGAAGCTTTCTTT. This gives the protein CAIRMDRDTEAFF.

The sample holds many counts of this clonotype. This chain connects TRBV7-9 to TRBJ2-2, with a tentative D call TRBD2 (5 bases). The germline V gene encodes CDR1 SEHNR and CDR2 FQNEAQ (reference sequence). CDR3 size: 15 residues. The V gene lost 0 bases and the J gene lost 1 base, with 6 bases spanning the gap. In DNA form, the CDR3 reads TGTGCCAGCAGCTTAGCGAGCGGGAACACCGGGGAGCTGTTTTTT. This gives the protein CASSLASGNTGELFF.

The J gene is TRBJ2-1, the V gene TRBV29-1, with 7 bases fitting TRBD2. Germline V CDR1 and CDR2: SQVTM, ANQGSEA. The CDR3 totals 13 residues. The V and J ends lost 3 bases and 12 bases, in that order; junction bases with no gene match: 11. DNA of the CDR3: TGCAGCGTTGAGACGGGAGTGGGGGGGGGGCAGTTCTTC. It yields the protein CSVETGVGGGQFF.

This chain joins TRBV2 and TRBJ1-5; 7 nucleotides align to TRBD1. The germline V gene encodes CDR1 SNHLY and CDR2 FYNNEI. Germline trimming cut 4 bases from V and 4 bases from J; bases unmatched to any gene: 4. The CDR3 length is 14 residues. Here the CDR3 reads CASSVSGGNQPQHF. CDR3 in DNA: TGTGCCAGCAGTGTTTCAGGGGGGAATCAGCCCCAGCATTTT. The full variable domain, its missing parts supplied by reference TRBV2 and TRBJ1-5, is EPEVTQTPSHQVTQMGQEVILRCVPISNHLYFYWYRQILGQKVEFLVSFYNNEISEKSEIFDDQFSVERPDGSNFTLKIRSTKLEDSAMYFCASSVSGGNQPQHFGDGTRLSIL.

This clonotype was recorded many times. The chain combines TRBV7-2 with TRBJ2-7; 9 positions match TRBD2. The CDR3 sequence is 15 residues long. In germline, CDR1 is SGHTA, CDR2 FQGNSA. The J segment lost 3 bases and the V segment lost 1 base, leaving 4 bases of the junction unmatched. The CDR3 sequence: CASSLGRGGIYEQYF. In DNA, the CDR3 is TGTGCCAGCAGCTTAGGGCGGGGGGGGATCTACGAGCAGTACTTC.

In DNA form, the CDR3 reads TGTGCCAGCAGCTTAGAAGGGAGCCGGCAGTACTTC. It codes for CASSLEGSRQYF. The chain combines TRBV11-1 with TRBJ2-7, with D possibly matching TRBD2 (5 bases). The length of the CDR3 is 12 residues. Germline CDR1 and CDR2: SGHAT and FQDESV (reference sequence). The ends were cut back, 1 base at V and 9 bases at J, with 10 bases in the middle. Looking up the rest from reference TRBV11-1 and TRBJ2-7 gives the full variable domain: EAEVAQSPRYKITEKSQAVAFWCDPISGHATLYWYRQILGQGPELLVQFQDESVVDDSQLPKDRFSAERLKGVDSTLKIQPAELGDSAMYLCASSLEGSRQYFGPGTRLTVT.